One sample yielded the 15 T cell receptor beta chains listed below, sequenced in a study of T cell responses to AZD1222 COVID-19 vaccine. Produced via immunoSEQ multiplex PCR; TCRdb's table is partial and in-frame only. Here the sample spans around 100,000 clones, approximately 87% being singletons. The material sequenced was peripheral blood, taken on day 0 of AZD1222 vaccination. These receptors were obtained from an adult in good health.

The rearrangement links TRBV7-2 to TRBJ1-3, with D perhaps TRBD1 (6 bases). Germline lookup yields CDR1 SGHTA and CDR2 FQGNSA. The CDR3 is 16 residues long. Trimming left V 0 bases short and J 0 bases short, with 9 bases between. CDR3 loop: CASSLAQGTSGNTIYF. As DNA, the CDR3 is TGTGCCAGCAGCTTAGCGCAGGGGACCTCTGGAAACACCATATATTTT.

The J gene is TRBJ1-5, the V gene TRBV5-1; D call uncertain. V dropped 4 bases and J dropped 2 bases, with 7 bases sitting between them. The CDR3 has 13 residues. CDR1 is SGHRS and CDR2 is YFSETQ in the germline V gene. CDR3 loop: CASSQDGNQPQHF. DNA for the CDR3: TGCGCCAGCAGCCAGGATGGCAATCAGCCCCAGCATTTT.

The V and J genes are TRBV12-3 or TRBV12-4 and TRBJ1-2; D remains unclear. This CDR3 has 13 amino acids. Trimming pared 5 bases from V and 7 bases from J, leaving 14 bases between. This chain's CDR3 is CASSPTWERGYTF. The DNA of the CDR3 is TGTGCCAGCAGTCCGACTTGGGAACGTGGCTACACCTTC.

This chain joins TRBV27 and TRBJ1-1; 7 bases line up with TRBD1. This CDR3 region has 14 residues. V trimming: 7 bases; J trimming: 1 base; junction bases outside the gene matches: 6. CDR1 and CDR2 from the germline V gene are MNHEY and SMNVEV (reference sequence). CDR3 sequence (DNA): TGTGCCAGCACCGCCTACAGGGGGAACACTGAAGCTTTCTTT. Its protein is CASTAYRGNTEAFF.

This sequence joins TRBV7-9 and TRBJ2-1, with a weak D call TRBD1 (6 bases). This CDR3 contains 15 residues. Germline CDR1 is SEHNR and CDR2 is FQNEAQ (reference sequence). The V end lost 3 bases, the J end lost 1 base, and 10 bases lay between the germline ends. CDR3 coding DNA: TGTGCCAGCAGCTTGTTCAGGGGTTCCTACAATGAGCAGTTCTTC. This translates into CASSLFRGSYNEQFF.

This chain joins TRBV4-1 and TRBJ1-5; D not resolved. Per the germline V gene, CDR1 is MGHRA and CDR2 is YSYEKL. Trimming removed 0 bases at V and 1 base at J, with 4 bases between. The CDR3 sequence is 14 residues long. The CDR3, as DNA: TGCGCCAGCAGCCAAGATACAAGCAATCAGCCCCAGCATTTT. Translating it yields CASSQDTSNQPQHF.

The chain couples TRBV6-5 to TRBJ2-7; D not certain. The V and J ends lost 6 bases and 6 bases respectively, with 9 bases between them. This CDR3 spans 11 amino acids. The V gene's germline CDR1 is MNHEY and CDR2 SVGAGI. CDR3 sequence: CASSSMAEQYF. The CDR3 nucleotides read TGTGCCAGCAGCTCAATGGCCGAGCAGTACTTC.

This clone occurred many times. The CDR3 loop is CASSYGTGIGEKLFF. The CDR3 DNA reads TGTGCCAGCAGCTATGGGACAGGGATCGGTGAAAAACTGTTTTTT. V usage is TRBV5-4 and J usage is TRBJ1-4, with TRBD1 matching over 9 bases. Germline V lookup: CDR1 SGHNT, CDR2 YYREEE (reference sequence). The V and J ends lost 3 bases and 7 bases, in that order; junction bases with no gene match: 7. The CDR3 contains 15 residues.

The rearrangement uses TRBV30 and TRBJ2-7; D is ambiguous. V shed 2 bases and J shed 5 bases, with 10 bases lying between them. CDR1 is GTSNPN and CDR2 is SVGIG in the germline V gene (reference sequence). The CDR3 is 12 amino acids. CDR3: CAWSRALHEQYF. CDR3 nucleotide sequence: TGTGCCTGGAGTCGGGCGCTCCACGAGCAGTACTTC.

J is TRBJ1-6 and V is TRBV19; the D gene is possibly TRBD1 (6 bases). This CDR3 contains 16 residues. Germline CDR1 LNHDA, CDR2 SQIVND (reference sequence). V gave up 4 bases and J gave up 4 bases, with 14 bases separating them. CDR3 sequence reads: CASSKHPQGYNSPLHF. In DNA form, the CDR3 reads TGTGCCAGTAGTAAACATCCACAGGGTTATAATTCACCCCTCCACTTT.

The CDR3 here is CASSWGRAGTDTQYF. The DNA for the CDR3 is TGTGCCAGCAGTTGGGGGAGGGCGGGCACAGATACGCAGTATTTT. This chain uses TRBV7-7 with TRBJ2-3; TRBD2 matches at 7 bases. The CDR3 is 15 amino acids. Germline values: CDR1 SSHAT, CDR2 FNYEAQ (reference sequence). V shed 6 bases and J 1 base; nucleotides not matched to a gene: 7.

Regarding this clone: Other DNA sequences in the sample encode the same CDR3. V and J are TRBV11-3 and TRBJ1-1, with D hard to call. The length of the CDR3 is 13 residues. Germline V gene lookup returns CDR1 SGHNT and CDR2 YENEEA. V was cut by 1 base and J by 1 base, with 4 bases left in between. The chain's CDR3 is CASSLGANTEAFF. The CDR3, as DNA: TGTGCCAGCAGCTTAGGGGCGAACACTGAAGCTTTCTTT.

The chain combines TRBV19 with TRBJ1-5; D may be TRBD1 (5 bases). Between the trimmed V and J ends, which lost 5 bases and 1 base, there was a span of 21 bases. The CDR3 totals 18 residues. Germline assignment: CDR1 LNHDA and CDR2 SQIVND (reference sequence). The CDR3 is CASSPKGVGQISNQPQHF. The CDR3, as DNA: TGTGCCAGTAGTCCGAAAGGGGTGGGGCAGATAAGCAATCAGCCCCAGCATTTT.

The rearrangement uses TRBV6-5 and TRBJ2-7; TRBD1 aligns across 7 bases. The CDR3 covers 13 residues. The ends lost 5 bases at V and 4 bases at J; junction bases unmatched: 5. Germline V gene lookup returns CDR1 MNHEY and CDR2 SVGAGI. The CDR3 DNA is TGTGCCAGCAGTCTGCAGGGGGAATACGAGCAGTACTTC. Translated, it gives CASSLQGEYEQYF.

The chain recombines TRBV7-2 with TRBJ1-5; 9 bases map to TRBD1. The trim removed 3 bases at V and 5 bases at J, leaving 5 bases unmatched. This CDR3 contains 15 residues. Germline-derived CDR1 and CDR2 are SGHTA and FQGNSA. For the CDR3, the DNA is TGTGCCAGCAGCTTTGTAACAGGGGGCGATCAGCCCCAGCATTTT. This gives the protein CASSFVTGGDQPQHF.